This entry is about one TCR beta chain. TCRdb's copy holds only in-frame clones and misses some; the assay was immunoSEQ multiplex PCR. This sample has approximately 840,000 clones, with about 97% found just once. These data come from a study of shared clonotypes between healthy human individuals. This CDR3 spans 14 amino acids. Germline-derived CDR1 and CDR2 are SNHLY and FYNNEI. Trimming shortened V by 3 bases and J by 0 bases, and 8 bases separated the two germline ends. It was CD45RO-negative cells, positively selected for CCR7, that made up naive CD8 cells, with terminally differentiated effector memory CD45RA+ cells excluded.

Sequencing was carried out using naive CD8+ T cells sorted from blood. The clonotype originates from a man aged 25-45 years in good health. This rearrangement joins TRBV2 to TRBJ1-1; D not resolved. The CDR3 DNA is TGTGCCAGCAGTGACGACGTGCTGAACACTGAAGCTTTCTTT. Translated: CASSDDVLNTEAFF.